This T cell receptor beta chain came from a study of T cells in localized non-small cell lung cancer. Sequencing used immunoSEQ multiplex PCR; TCRdb keeps in-frame clones, though not all of them. The table includes tens of thousands of clones, 70% to 90% detected once. Specimen: PBMCs, collected before any cancer treatment. The TCR originated in a woman aged 40-69 years with stage II squamous cell lung carcinoma.

CDR3 residues: CASSLNRDYEQYF. The DNA for the CDR3 is TGTGCCAGCAGCTTAAACAGGGATTACGAGCAGTACTTC. This chain joins TRBV11-3 and TRBJ2-7; D is perhaps TRBD1 (6 bases). V was pared by 2 bases and J by 4 bases, with 9 bases between. The CDR3 spans 13 residues. Germline V gene lookup returns CDR1 SGHNT and CDR2 YENEEA.